This record looks at one TCR beta chain sequence and its context. It lacks a known antigen. The input lacks base qualities; no much larger clone sits a single base away. Taken from the germline V gene, the CDR1 and CDR2 loops are ENHRY and SYGVKD. The junction shows trimming of 5 bases on V and 3 bases on J, and the gene matches do not reach 2 bases of it. Including the terminal cysteine and phenylalanine, the CDR3 comprises 14 residues. Only the CDR3 DNA stays, 42 bases, in frame from base 1. A patient counted as having stable Graves' hyperthyroidism if no progression to ophthalmopathy occurred over 18 months of follow-up. Hyperthyroidism patients were aged 18 to 65 years and newly diagnosed, with disease duration of less than 2 months. Any patient with an uncontrolled infection, another autoimmune disease, pregnancy or lactation was excluded. Diagnoses were based on clinical symptoms, serum thyroxine and TRAb, thyroid ultrasound and orbital computed tomography. Ficoll-Paque density gradient centrifugation was used to isolate PBMCs from 8.5 to 10 ml of fresh peripheral blood. Trizol reagent was used to extract total RNA, and RNA quality was then checked on an Agilent 2100 Bioanalyzer.

The sample comes from a study of T cells in Graves' hyperthyroidism and ophthalmopathy (dated by TCRdb to about 2019). Study-level background: Peripheral blood was sampled at the time of initial diagnosis, prior to any treatment. The approximately 95 discovery patients were divided at random into training and test sets in a 7:3 ratio. In addition, the study compared T-cell repertoires in thyroid tissue and in blood from roughly six Graves' hyperthyroidism patients. Prospective prediction of ophthalmopathy was tested in an independent validation cohort consisting of some 19 hyperthyroidism patients and 15 or so patients who later progressed to ophthalmopathy. After blood sampling, hyperthyroidism patients were treated with methimazole at a starting dose of 30 mg daily, and ophthalmopathy patients were treated with high-dose intravenous methylprednisolone. The paper reports TCR Vbeta CDR3 sequencing of roughly 140 peripheral blood samples: around 45 ophthalmopathy, fewer than 85 hyperthyroidism and around 17 progressor patients. To identify TCR V-J signatures that set the groups apart, the researchers used a discovery cohort of 100 patients, made up of 40 to 45 with Graves' ophthalmopathy and 55 to 65 with stable Graves' hyperthyroidism. Results the study describes overall, beyond this receptor: Blood samples also contained most of the expanded thyroid clonotypes (frequency above 0.001), which suggests that blood repertoires may reflect thyroid immune responses. In validation, the model predicted progression to ophthalmopathy a median of approximately 6.6 months before onset, with about 70% sensitivity and about 72% specificity. Ophthalmopathy was separated from stable hyperthyroidism by a 13 V-J signature model, with about 86% sensitivity and roughly 84% specificity obtained in cross-validation and 80%/75% obtained in testing. No statistical method was used to fix the sample size in advance, and group allocation was not hidden from the investigators.

The TCR beta CDR3 regions were amplified from the RNA transcripts. The first round of RT-PCR for the TCR CDR3 was performed with the HTBI primer set and the Qiagen OneStep RT-PCR kit. A second multiplex PCR round built the libraries, followed by size selection and purification. The libraries were sequenced on an Illumina HiSeq2000 using paired-end 100 bp reads. In the paper's pipeline: SOAPnuke was used to process the raw data, with reads discarded if the reads contained adapters or uncalled bases, had a mean Phred below 15, or lacked an exact constant-primer or identifier match. High-quality paired reads were merged using COPE v1.2.5, and each unique nucleotide sequence was defined as a clonotype. Clonotypes were aligned to IMGT TRBV, TRBD and TRBJ reference segments using MiTCR v1.1. Only V-J combinations with frequency above 0.0001, covering 99% to 99.2% of repertoires, were analysed. A TCS score was defined as the ratio of F50 (clonal expansion) to E x V (chaos), with BLOSUM62-based TCRdist applied between CDR3 peptides within each V-J. Welch's t-statistics and random forest reduced just over 500 V-J features to 13, which were used in a naive Bayes classifier (R e1071). Thyroid-blood repertoire similarity was quantified with the Morisita-Horn index. In-frame beta chains were kept once TCRdb had trimmed the public reads at Q25 with fastp and called clones with MiXCR. When rows share a CDR3 protein, they turn into one entry using the most common DNA and genes. The V and J calls were determined by TCRdb, not by the authors. In this sample the table shows roughly 700,000 distinct CDR3 sequences, approximately 40% of which occur a single time. The leading ten clones occupy less than 40% of the sample.

The sample consisted of blood. This TCR derives from a woman in her forties with Graves' hyperthyroidism. This receptor chain uses TRBV10-3 and TRBJ2-7, with 12 middle bases fitting TRBD1. CDR3 loop: CAISRDRGLYEQYF. The sequenced DNA is TGTGCCATCAGTCGGGACAGGGGGCTCTACGAGCAGTACTTC.